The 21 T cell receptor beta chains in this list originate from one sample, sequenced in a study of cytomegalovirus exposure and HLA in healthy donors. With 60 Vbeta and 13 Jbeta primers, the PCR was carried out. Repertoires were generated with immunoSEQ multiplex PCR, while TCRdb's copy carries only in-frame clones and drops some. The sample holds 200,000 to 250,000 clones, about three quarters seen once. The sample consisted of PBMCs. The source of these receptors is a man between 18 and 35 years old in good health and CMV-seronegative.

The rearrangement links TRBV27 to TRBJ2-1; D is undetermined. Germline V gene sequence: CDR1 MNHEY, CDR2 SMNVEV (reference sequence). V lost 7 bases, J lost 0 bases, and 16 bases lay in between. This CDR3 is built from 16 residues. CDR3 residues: CASTKTAPSSYNEQFF. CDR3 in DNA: TGTGCCAGCACCAAAACCGCCCCCAGCTCCTACAATGAGCAGTTCTTC.

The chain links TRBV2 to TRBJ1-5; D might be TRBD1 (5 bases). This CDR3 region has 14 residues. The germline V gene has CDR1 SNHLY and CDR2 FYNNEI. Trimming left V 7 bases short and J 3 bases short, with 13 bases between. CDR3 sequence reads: CASNYAGPNQPQHF. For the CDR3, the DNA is TGTGCCAGCAACTATGCAGGGCCCAATCAGCCCCAGCATTTT.

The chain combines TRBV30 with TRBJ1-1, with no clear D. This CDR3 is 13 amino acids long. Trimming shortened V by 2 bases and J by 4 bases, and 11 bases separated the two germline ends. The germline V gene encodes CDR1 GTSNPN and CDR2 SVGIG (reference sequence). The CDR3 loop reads CAWSKGGSTEAFF. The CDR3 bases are TGTGCCTGGAGTAAGGGAGGGAGCACTGAAGCTTTCTTT.

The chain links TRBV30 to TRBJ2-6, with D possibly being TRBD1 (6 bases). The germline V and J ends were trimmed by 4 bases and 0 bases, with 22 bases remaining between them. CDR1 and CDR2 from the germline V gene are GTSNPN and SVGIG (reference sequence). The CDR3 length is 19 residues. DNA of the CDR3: TGTGCCTGGACCCAAAGGTGGGGGCTCGAAGGCTCTGGGGCCAACGTCCTGACTTTC. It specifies CAWTQRWGLEGSGANVLTF.

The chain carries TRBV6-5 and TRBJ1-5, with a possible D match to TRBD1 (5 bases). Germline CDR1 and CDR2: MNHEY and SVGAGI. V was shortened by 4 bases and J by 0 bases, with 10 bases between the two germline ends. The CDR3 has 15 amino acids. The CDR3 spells CASSSTGNSNQPQHF. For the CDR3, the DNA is TGTGCCAGCAGTTCTACAGGCAATAGCAATCAGCCCCAGCATTTT.

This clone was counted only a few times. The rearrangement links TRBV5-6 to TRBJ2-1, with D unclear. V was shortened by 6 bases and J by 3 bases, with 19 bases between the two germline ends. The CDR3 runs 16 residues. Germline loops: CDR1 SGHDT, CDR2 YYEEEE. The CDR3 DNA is TGTGCCAGCACCCCCCAGGCTGGGTCAAACTACAATGAGCAGTTCTTC. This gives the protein CASTPQAGSNYNEQFF.

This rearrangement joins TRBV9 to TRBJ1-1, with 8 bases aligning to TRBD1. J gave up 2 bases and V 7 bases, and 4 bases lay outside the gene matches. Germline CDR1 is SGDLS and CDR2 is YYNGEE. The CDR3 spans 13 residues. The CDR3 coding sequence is TGTGCCAGCGGACAGGGTAGCAACACTGAAGCTTTCTTT. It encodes CASGQGSNTEAFF.

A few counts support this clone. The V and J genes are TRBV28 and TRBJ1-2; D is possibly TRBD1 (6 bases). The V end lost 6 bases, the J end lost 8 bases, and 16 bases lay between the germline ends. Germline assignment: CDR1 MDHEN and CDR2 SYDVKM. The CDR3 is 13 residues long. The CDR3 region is CASRNIQGDGYTF. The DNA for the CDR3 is TGTGCCAGCAGAAATATACAGGGTGACGGCTACACCTTC.

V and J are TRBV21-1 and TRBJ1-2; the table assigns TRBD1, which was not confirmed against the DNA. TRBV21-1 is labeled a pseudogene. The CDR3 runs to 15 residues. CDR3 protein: CASSIGQGNSRGYTF. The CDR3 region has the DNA TGTGCCAGCAGCATTGGACAGGGTAACTCCAGAGGCTACACCTTC.

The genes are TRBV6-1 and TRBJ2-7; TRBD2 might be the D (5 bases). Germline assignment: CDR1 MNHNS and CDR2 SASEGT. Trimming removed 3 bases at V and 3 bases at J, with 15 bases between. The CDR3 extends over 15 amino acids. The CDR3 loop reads CASSDLLGSVYEQYF. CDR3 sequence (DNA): TGTGCCAGCAGTGACCTACTAGGGTCGGTCTACGAGCAGTACTTC.

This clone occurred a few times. In nucleotides, the CDR3 is TGTGCCAGCAGCTTAGAGGTCGCAGATACGCAGTATTTT. It translates to CASSLEVADTQYF. This chain links TRBV7-3 with TRBJ2-3; D is undetermined. Per the germline V gene, CDR1 is SGHTA and CDR2 is FQGTGA. The CDR3 covers 13 residues. V dropped 2 bases and J dropped 4 bases, with 7 bases sitting between them.

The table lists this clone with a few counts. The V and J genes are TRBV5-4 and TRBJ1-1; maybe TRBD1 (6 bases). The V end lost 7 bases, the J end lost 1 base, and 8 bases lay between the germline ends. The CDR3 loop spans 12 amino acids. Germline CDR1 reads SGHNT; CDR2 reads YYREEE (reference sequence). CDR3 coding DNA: TGTGCCAGCCAGGGACAGAACACTGAAGCTTTCTTT. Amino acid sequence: CASQGQNTEAFF. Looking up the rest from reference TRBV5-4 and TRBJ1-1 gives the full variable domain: ETGVTQSPTHLIKTRGQQVTLRCSSQSGHNTVSWYQQALGQGPQFIFQYYREEENGRGNFPPRFSGLQFPNYSSELNVNALELDDSALYLCASQGQNTEAFFGQGTRLTVV.

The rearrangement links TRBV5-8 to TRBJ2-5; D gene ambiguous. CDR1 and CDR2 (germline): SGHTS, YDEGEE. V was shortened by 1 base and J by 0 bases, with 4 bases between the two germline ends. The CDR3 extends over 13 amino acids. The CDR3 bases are TGTGCCAGCAGCTTGACAGACCAAGAGACCCAGTACTTC. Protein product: CASSLTDQETQYF.

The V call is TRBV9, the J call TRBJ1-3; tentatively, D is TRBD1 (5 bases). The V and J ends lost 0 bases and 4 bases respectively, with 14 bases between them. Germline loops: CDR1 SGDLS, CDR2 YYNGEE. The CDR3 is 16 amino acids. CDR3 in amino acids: CASSVAYRIGGNTIYF. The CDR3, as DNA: TGTGCCAGCAGCGTAGCGTACAGGATAGGGGGAAACACCATATATTTT.

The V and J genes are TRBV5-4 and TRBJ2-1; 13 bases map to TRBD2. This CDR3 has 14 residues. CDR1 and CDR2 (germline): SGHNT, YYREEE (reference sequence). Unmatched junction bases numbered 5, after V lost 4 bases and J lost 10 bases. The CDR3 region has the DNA TGTGCCAGCAGCACGGAGGGACTAGCGGGGGAGCAGTTCTTC. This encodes CASSTEGLAGEQFF.

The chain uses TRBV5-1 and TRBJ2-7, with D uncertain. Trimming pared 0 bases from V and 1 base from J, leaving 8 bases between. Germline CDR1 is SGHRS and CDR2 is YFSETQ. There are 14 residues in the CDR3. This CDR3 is CASSLAPQSYEQYF. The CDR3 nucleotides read TGCGCCAGCAGCTTGGCTCCGCAGTCCTACGAGCAGTACTTC. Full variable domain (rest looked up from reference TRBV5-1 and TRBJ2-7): KAGVTQTPRYLIKTRGQQVTLSCSPISGHRSVSWYQQTPGQGLQFLFEYFSETQRNKGNFPGRFSGRQFSNSRSEMNVSTLELGDSALYLCASSLAPQSYEQYFGPGTRLTVT.

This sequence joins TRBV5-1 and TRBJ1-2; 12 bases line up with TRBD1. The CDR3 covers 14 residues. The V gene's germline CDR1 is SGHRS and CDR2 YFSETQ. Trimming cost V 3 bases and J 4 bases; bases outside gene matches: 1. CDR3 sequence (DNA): TGCGCCAGCAGCTCGGGACAGGGGGCCTATGGCTACACCTTC. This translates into CASSSGQGAYGYTF.

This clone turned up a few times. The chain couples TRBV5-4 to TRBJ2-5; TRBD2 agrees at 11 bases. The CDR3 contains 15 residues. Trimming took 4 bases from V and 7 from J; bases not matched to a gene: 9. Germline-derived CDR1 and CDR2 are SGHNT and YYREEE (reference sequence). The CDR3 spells CASSLGLADVGTQYF. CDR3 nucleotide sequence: TGTGCCAGCAGCCTGGGACTAGCGGATGTTGGGACCCAGTACTTC.

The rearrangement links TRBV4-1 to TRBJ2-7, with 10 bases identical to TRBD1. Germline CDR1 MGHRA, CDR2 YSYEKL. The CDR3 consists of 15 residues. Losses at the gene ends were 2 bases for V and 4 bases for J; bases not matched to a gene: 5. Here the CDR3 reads CASSQSGTGEYEQYF. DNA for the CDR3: TGCGCCAGCAGCCAATCCGGGACAGGGGAGTACGAGCAGTACTTC.

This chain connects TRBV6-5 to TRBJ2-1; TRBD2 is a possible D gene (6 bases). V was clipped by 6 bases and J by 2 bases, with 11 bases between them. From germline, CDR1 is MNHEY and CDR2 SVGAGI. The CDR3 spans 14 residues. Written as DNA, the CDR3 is TGTGCCAGCAGCCCGTTAGCGGCCTACAATGAGCAGTTCTTC. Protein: CASSPLAAYNEQFF.

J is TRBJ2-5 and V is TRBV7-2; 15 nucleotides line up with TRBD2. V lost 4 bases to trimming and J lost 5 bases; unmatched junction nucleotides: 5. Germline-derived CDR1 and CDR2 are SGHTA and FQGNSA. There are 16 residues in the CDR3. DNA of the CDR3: TGTGCCAGCAGCTCGGGACTAGCGGGAGGAGGGGAGACCCAGTACTTC. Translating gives CASSSGLAGGGETQYF. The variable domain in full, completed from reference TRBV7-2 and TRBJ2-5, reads GAGVSQSPSNKVTEKGKDVELRCDPISGHTALYWYRQSLGQGLEFLIYFQGNSAPDKSGLPSDRFSAERTGGSVSTLTIQRTQQEDSAVYLCASSSGLAGGGETQYFGPGTRLLVL.